This is a list of T cell receptor beta chains from one sample in a study of T cells after yellow fever vaccination. TCRdb analysed the 5' RACE reads with MiXCR anew, one entry per CDR3 protein. Of hundreds of thousands of distinct CDR3 sequences listed, roughly 14% are singletons. The sequenced sample was PBMCs, obtained on the day of the yellow fever booster vaccination. The receptor source for this set is a man aged 25-45 years who received the YFV17D yellow fever vaccine. Each CDR3 is given with its conserved first and last residue. A D gene is named only where the DNA matches it firmly. Rows give clone size only sometimes, using once, few, many, or a class for an expanded clone.

TRBJ2-1 | few | TRBV7-2 | . | TGTGCCAGCAGCTTAATGGGGACTGAGCAGTTCTTC | CASSLMGTEQFF
TRBJ2-1 | few | TRBV6-5 | . | TGTGCCAGCAGTTTGGCTAGCCACAATGAGCAGTTCTTC | CASSLASHNEQFF
TRBJ2-1 | many | TRBV12-3/TRBV12-4 | TRBD2 | TGTGCCAGCAGGACTAGCGGGAGGGGCAATGAGCAGTTCTTC | CASRTSGRGNEQFF
TRBJ1-6 | . | TRBV7-9 | . | TGTGCCAGCGAACCGAGTATAGTAGGTGATAATTCACCCCTCCACTTT | CASEPSIVGDNSPLHF
TRBJ2-5 | many | TRBV5-1 | . | TGCGCCAGCAGCTTGGATCAGGGCGAGACCCAGTACTTC | CASSLDQGETQYF
TRBJ1-1 | few | TRBV7-2 | . | TGTGCCAGCAGCTTAGTCCCACGGGCTGGTGGCACTGAAGCTTTCTTT | CASSLVPRAGGTEAFF
TRBJ2-7 | . | TRBV6-2/TRBV6-3 | TRBD1 | TGTGCCAGCAGCTCCTACCTGGACAGGGTGTCGTGGGAGCAGTACTTC | CASSSYLDRVSWEQYF
TRBJ1-2 | . | TRBV4-3 | . | TGCGCCAGCAGCCAAGATGGGTCCTGGAGCGGTGGCTACACCTTC | CASSQDGSWSGGYTF
TRBJ2-3 | once | TRBV7-2 | TRBD2 | TGTGCCAGCAGCCCGGCCCCTAGCGGGAGGGGGGGAGATACGCAGTATTTT | CASSPAPSGRGGDTQYF
TRBJ2-2 | many | TRBV6-5 | TRBD2 | TGTGCCAGCAGTTACGCGAGCGGGAGCGCGAACACCGGGGAGCTGTTTTTT | CASSYASGSANTGELFF
TRBJ1-2 | . | TRBV4-3 | . | TGCGCCAGCAGCCAAGATGGGACATCAATAAACTATGGCTACACCTTC | CASSQDGTSINYGYTF
TRBJ2-5 | . | TRBV6-5 | TRBD1 | TGTGCCAGCAGTTACGACAGGGCCCTTTCCGAGACCCAGTACTTC | CASSYDRALSETQYF
TRBJ2-7 | . | TRBV15 | TRBD2 | TGTGCCACCAGCAGGACCGGGACTAGTCGGTACGAGCAGTACTTC | CATSRTGTSRYEQYF
TRBJ2-1 | many | TRBV4-3 | TRBD2 | TGCGCCAGCAGCTCAGGACTAGCGGGGGGTGAGCAGTTCTTC | CASSSGLAGGEQFF
TRBJ1-2 | . | TRBV20-1 | TRBD1 | TGCAGTGGGAGGGGGCTGGATGGCTACACCTTC | CSGRGLDGYTF
TRBJ2-2 | many | TRBV6-5 | . | TGTGCCAGCAGGTCGGGAGGGGAGCTGTTTTTT | CASRSGGELFF
TRBJ2-3 | . | TRBV4-2 | TRBD2 | TGTGCCAGCAGCCAAAGGGAGGCTAGCGGGAGGGCGACAGATACGCAGTATTTT | CASSQREASGRATDTQYF
TRBJ2-3 | few | TRBV6-2/TRBV6-3 | TRBD1 | TGTGCCAGCAGTTACGGGACAGCAAATTTAGTAGCGTATTTT | CASSYGTANLVAYF
TRBJ2-1 | . | TRBV7-2 | . | TGTGCCAGCAGCTTTAATAGAGATGAGCAGTTCTTC | CASSFNRDEQFF
TRBJ2-2 | few | TRBV6-1 | . | TGTGCCAGCCTTCGGGAGAACACCGGGGAGCTGTTTTTT | CASLRENTGELFF
TRBJ2-3 | many | TRBV29-1 | TRBD2 | TGCAGCGTGGGACTAGCCCCGGCGGCAGATACGCAGTATTTT | CSVGLAPAADTQYF
TRBJ2-1 | few | TRBV28 | TRBD1 | TGTGCCAGCAGTTCCACGGGACAGGGGTTTTACAATGAGCAGTTCTTC | CASSSTGQGFYNEQFF
TRBJ2-7 | . | TRBV6-1 | . | TGTGCCAGCAAGCCCGCCGTAAATCTCTACGAGCAGTACTTC | CASKPAVNLYEQYF
TRBJ2-7 | . | TRBV4-3 | . | TGCGCCAGCAGCCAAGATCAGACAACCTACGAGCAGTACTTC | CASSQDQTTYEQYF
TRBJ2-5 | few | TRBV6-2/TRBV6-3 | TRBD2 | TGTGCCAGCAGTTACGCTTCTAGCGGGAGAGGAGAGACCCAGTACTTC | CASSYASSGRGETQYF
TRBJ2-7 | once | TRBV20-1 | . | TGCGGTGCCTCGACTAGTACGGTCGACGAGCAGTACTTC | CGASTSTVDEQYF